This passage covers 6 T cell receptor beta chains from one sample sequenced in a study of CD8 T cells in Susac syndrome. An amount of RNA that ranged from about 0.45 to 1 ug was reverse transcribed with random hexamers. Via MiXCR, TCRdb re-called the immunoSEQ multiplex PCR reads, giving one row per CDR3 protein. The data show approximately 150,000 distinct CDR3 sequences, around 94% seen once. Sequencing was done on a sample of CD4+ T cells from PBMCs. The receptors were gathered from a human donor in good health.

The V and J genes are TRBV29-1 and TRBJ2-7; 10 nucleotides line up with TRBD1. Per germline, CDR1 SQVTM and CDR2 ANQGSEA. Unmatched junction bases numbered 7, after V lost 6 bases and J lost 5 bases. This CDR3 has 13 amino acids. This chain's CDR3 is CSVPGQGQHEQYF. The CDR3 coding sequence is TGCAGCGTCCCGGGACAGGGGCAGCACGAGCAGTACTTC.

This clonotype has just one count. V is TRBV12-3 or TRBV12-4 and J is TRBJ2-7, with D possibly being TRBD1 (6 bases). V was clipped by 2 bases and J by 6 bases, with 14 bases between them. This CDR3 comprises 14 residues. The CDR3 here is CASSLTAGEPEQYF. The CDR3 DNA follows: TGTGCCAGCAGTTTAACGGCAGGGGAGCCCGAGCAGTACTTC.

The genes are TRBV9 and TRBJ2-3; D remains unclear. Germline CDR1 reads SGDLS; CDR2 reads YYNGEE. The CDR3 spans 16 residues. V was cut by 0 bases and J by 0 bases, with 11 bases left in between. The CDR3 region is CASSVEVMRSTDTQYF. The CDR3 DNA sequence: TGTGCCAGCAGCGTAGAGGTGATGAGGAGCACAGATACGCAGTATTTT.

This chain connects TRBV12-3 or TRBV12-4 to TRBJ1-1; D is possibly TRBD1 (6 bases). Trimming cost V 5 bases and J 1 base, with 8 bases left between them. This CDR3 region has 13 residues. CDR3: CASSGGQNTEAFF. CDR3 sequence (DNA): TGTGCCAGCAGTGGGGGACAGAACACTGAAGCTTTCTTT.

This clonotype turned up a few times. The germline gene is not matched at one end of the junction; a read error may be the cause. V and J are TRBV7-7 and TRBJ2-5, with D possibly matching TRBD2 (5 bases). CDR1 and CDR2 from the germline V gene are SSHAT and FNYEAQ (reference sequence). The length of the CDR3 is 14 residues. This CDR3 is CASSLGGNQETQYF. For the CDR3, the DNA is TGTGCTAGCAGCTTAGGAGGCAACCAAGAGACCCAGTACTTC.

This chain connects TRBV12-5 to TRBJ2-2, with TRBD1 matching 8 bases. Germline CDR1 reads LGHNT; CDR2 reads FRNRAP. This CDR3 contains 15 residues. V shed 2 bases, J shed 6 bases, and the junction held 5 bases outside the gene matches. The CDR3 loop is CASGLIPQGAGELFF. The DNA for the CDR3 is TGTGCTAGTGGTTTGATCCCACAGGGGGCCGGGGAGCTGTTTTTT.